A selection of T cell receptor beta chains follows, all from one sample in a study of blood T cell repertoires in COVID-19. TCRdb's copy holds only in-frame clones and misses some; the assay was immunoSEQ multiplex PCR. In the table there are around 160,000 clones, around 83% of which are singletons. What was sequenced was peripheral blood. Receptor source: a man aged 18 to 35 with acute or convalescent COVID-19. Each CDR3 is given with its conserved first and last residue. The D gene is left open where the match is weak. Rows may omit the clone size; those that give it use once, few, many or a size class.

abundance: .
v_gene: TRBV5-1
j_gene: TRBJ2-3
d_gene: TRBD1
CDR3nt: TGCGCCAGCAGCGGGACAGGGGCGGGAGATACGCAGTATTTT
CDR3aa: CASSGTGAGDTQYF

abundance: once
v_gene: TRBV6-4
j_gene: TRBJ1-5
d_gene: .
CDR3nt: TGTGCCAGCCCCGACGGGGGGTGCAATCAGCCCCAGCATTTT
CDR3aa: CASPDGGCNQPQHF

abundance: once
v_gene: TRBV9
j_gene: TRBJ2-4
d_gene: .
CDR3nt: TGTGCCAGCAGCCACGACGGGGGGCGCAAAAACATTCAGTACTTC
CDR3aa: CASSHDGGRKNIQYF

abundance: .
v_gene: TRBV2
j_gene: TRBJ2-2
d_gene: .
CDR3nt: TGTGCCAGCAGGCAGGGCTTGAACACCGGGGAGCTGTTTTTT
CDR3aa: CASRQGLNTGELFF

abundance: .
v_gene: TRBV19
j_gene: TRBJ1-2
d_gene: TRBD1
CDR3nt: TGTGCCAGTGGGAGGCCAACAGGGGGCCTGGGAAGTGGCTACACCTTC
CDR3aa: CASGRPTGGLGSGYTF

abundance: once
v_gene: TRBV4-1
j_gene: TRBJ1-2
d_gene: .
CDR3nt: TGCGCCAGCAGCCAAGGAGCTGCCAGGGTGGTTTACTATGGCTACACCTTC
CDR3aa: CASSQGAARVVYYGYTF

abundance: .
v_gene: TRBV5-5
j_gene: TRBJ2-7
d_gene: TRBD1
CDR3nt: TGTGCCAGCAGGAGAGGGGGCATCTCCTACGAGCAGTACTTC
CDR3aa: CASRRGGISYEQYF

abundance: .
v_gene: TRBV30
j_gene: TRBJ2-2
d_gene: TRBD2
CDR3nt: TGTGCCTGGAGGAGACGGGGGGGTTTCTTTCGGACCGGGGAGCTGTTTTTT
CDR3aa: CAWRRRGGFFRTGELFF

abundance: .
v_gene: TRBV2
j_gene: TRBJ2-7
d_gene: TRBD2
CDR3nt: TGTGCCAGCAGTGAAGCCCCGGGACTAGCGGGGTTCTCCTACGAGCAGTACTTC
CDR3aa: CASSEAPGLAGFSYEQYF

abundance: few
v_gene: TRBV28
j_gene: TRBJ1-2
d_gene: TRBD1
CDR3nt: TGTGCCAGCAGGCCAACAGGGGACTACTATGGCTACACCTTC
CDR3aa: CASRPTGDYYGYTF

abundance: .
v_gene: TRBV19
j_gene: TRBJ1-1
d_gene: .
CDR3nt: TGTGCCAGTAGCCCACCAGGGACTGAAGCTTTCTTT
CDR3aa: CASSPPGTEAFF

abundance: few
v_gene: TRBV19
j_gene: TRBJ2-1
d_gene: TRBD2
CDR3nt: TGTGCCAGTAGTGCAACTAGCGGGGTCAGCTCCTACAATGAGCAGTTCTTC
CDR3aa: CASSATSGVSSYNEQFF

abundance: few
v_gene: TRBV18
j_gene: TRBJ1-2
d_gene: TRBD1
CDR3nt: TGTGCCAGCTCACCGTACAGGGGGATCGGGCTTGGCTACACCTTC
CDR3aa: CASSPYRGIGLGYTF

abundance: .
v_gene: TRBV2
j_gene: TRBJ1-1
d_gene: TRBD1
CDR3nt: TGTGCCAGCAGAGCCGGGACAGGGTCTGGGCTCACTGAAGCTTTCTTT
CDR3aa: CASRAGTGSGLTEAFF

abundance: .
v_gene: TRBV5-1
j_gene: TRBJ2-5
d_gene: TRBD2
CDR3nt: TGCGCCAGCAGCTTAGGACTAGCGGGGGGACAAGAGACCCAGTACTTC
CDR3aa: CASSLGLAGGQETQYF

abundance: .
v_gene: TRBV7-2
j_gene: TRBJ2-5
d_gene: TRBD1
CDR3nt: TGTGCCAGCAGATACCCGGGACAGGGAGGGTGGCAAGAGACCCAGTACTTC
CDR3aa: CASRYPGQGGWQETQYF

abundance: .
v_gene: TRBV2
j_gene: TRBJ2-5
d_gene: TRBD2
CDR3nt: TGTGCCAGCAGTGAAGCGCTTACTACGGGGGGTGAGACCCAGTACTTC
CDR3aa: CASSEALTTGGETQYF

abundance: .
v_gene: TRBV24-1
j_gene: TRBJ2-5
d_gene: TRBD1
CDR3nt: TGTGCCACCAGTGACCCAAACCCCACGGACAGGATGAAAGAGACCCAGTACTTC
CDR3aa: CATSDPNPTDRMKETQYF

abundance: .
v_gene: TRBV6-5
j_gene: TRBJ1-5
d_gene: TRBD1
CDR3nt: TGTGCCAGCAGTCCGGGACAGACAAATCAGCCCCAGCATTTT
CDR3aa: CASSPGQTNQPQHF

abundance: .
v_gene: TRBV5-6
j_gene: TRBJ1-2
d_gene: TRBD1
CDR3nt: TGTGCCAGCAGCTTCCGGGACAGGGGGCATGGCTACACCTTC
CDR3aa: CASSFRDRGHGYTF

abundance: .
v_gene: TRBV30
j_gene: TRBJ1-1
d_gene: .
CDR3nt: TGTGCCTGGAGTGTGTCAGGGTGGGGTGAAGCTTTCTTT
CDR3aa: CAWSVSGWGEAFF

abundance: .
v_gene: TRBV3-1/TRBV3-2
j_gene: TRBJ1-1
d_gene: .
CDR3nt: TGTGCCAGCAGCGGCGGCACTGAAGCTTTCTTT
CDR3aa: CASSGGTEAFF

abundance: .
v_gene: TRBV19
j_gene: TRBJ2-4
d_gene: .
CDR3nt: TGTGCCAGTAGTCCTGATGGTCTAGGCAAAAACATTCAGTACTTC
CDR3aa: CASSPDGLGKNIQYF

abundance: .
v_gene: TRBV6-5
j_gene: TRBJ1-2
d_gene: .
CDR3nt: TGTGCCAGCAGTTACTCCGGGATCTATGGCTACACCTTC
CDR3aa: CASSYSGIYGYTF

abundance: .
v_gene: TRBV19
j_gene: TRBJ2-2
d_gene: TRBD1
CDR3nt: TGTGCCAGTAGAAACAGGGACAGGGGTGGTTCCGGGGAGCTGTTTTTT
CDR3aa: CASRNRDRGGSGELFF

abundance: .
v_gene: TRBV28
j_gene: TRBJ1-5
d_gene: TRBD1
CDR3nt: TGTGCCAGCAGCGGGGACAGGCAGGTTTATCAGCCCCAGCATTTT
CDR3aa: CASSGDRQVYQPQHF

abundance: .
v_gene: TRBV7-3
j_gene: TRBJ2-2
d_gene: TRBD2
CDR3nt: TGTGCCAGCAGCTTAAATAGCGGGGGCACCGGGGAGCTGTTTTTT
CDR3aa: CASSLNSGGTGELFF

abundance: .
v_gene: TRBV18
j_gene: TRBJ1-1
d_gene: TRBD1
CDR3nt: TGTGCCAGCTCACCCGTTAGGGACAGGGGGCCGGGGACTGAAGCTTTCTTT
CDR3aa: CASSPVRDRGPGTEAFF